One T cell receptor (beta chain) is described in this entry. The sample is drawn from a study of blood T cell repertoires in COVID-19. Study as a whole: T cells, B-cell-depleted T cells, or PBMCs supplied cDNA or gDNA.

The table came from immunoSEQ multiplex PCR; TCRdb's copy has only in-frame clones and leaves some out. The sample lists 150,000 or so clones, approximately 80% occurring once. Germline loops: CDR1 MGHDK, CDR2 SYGVNS. V lost 4 bases, J lost 1 base, and 5 bases stayed unmatched. The CDR3 is 15 amino acids. What the recovered Cohort 3 donors had was two negative PCRs, clearance, or symptom resolution. The specimen was PBMCs or T cells enriched from blood (not recorded which). This TCR was sampled from a man in his fifties who had recovered from COVID-19. The rearrangement uses TRBV25-1 and TRBJ1-1; 8 bases fit TRBD1. This chain's CDR3 is CASSGRTGRNTEAFF. The CDR3 DNA is TGTGCCAGCAGTGGAAGGACAGGGCGGAACACTGAAGCTTTCTTT.